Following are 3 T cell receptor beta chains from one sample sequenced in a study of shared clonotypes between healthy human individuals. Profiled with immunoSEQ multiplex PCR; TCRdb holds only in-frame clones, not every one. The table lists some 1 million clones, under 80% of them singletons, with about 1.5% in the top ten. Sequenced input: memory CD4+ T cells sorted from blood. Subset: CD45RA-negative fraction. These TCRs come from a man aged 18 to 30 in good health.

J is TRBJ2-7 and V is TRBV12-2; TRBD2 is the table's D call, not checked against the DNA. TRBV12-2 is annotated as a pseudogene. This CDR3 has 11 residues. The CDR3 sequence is CASRLSGEQYF. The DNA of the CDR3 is TGTGCAAGTCGGCTTAGCGGGGAGCAGTACTTC.

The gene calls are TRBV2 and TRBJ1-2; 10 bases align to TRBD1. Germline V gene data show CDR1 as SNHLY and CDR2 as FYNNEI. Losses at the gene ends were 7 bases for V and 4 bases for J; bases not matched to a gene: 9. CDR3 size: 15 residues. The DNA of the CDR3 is TGTGCCAGCAATTTGGGGACAGGGGAGAGCTATGGCTACACCTTC. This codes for CASNLGTGESYGYTF.

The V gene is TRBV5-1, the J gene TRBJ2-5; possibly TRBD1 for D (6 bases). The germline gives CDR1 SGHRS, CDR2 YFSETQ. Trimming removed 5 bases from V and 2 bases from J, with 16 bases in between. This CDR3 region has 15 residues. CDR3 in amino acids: CASRSGAYPQETQYF. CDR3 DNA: TGCGCCAGCAGGTCAGGGGCGTACCCTCAAGAGACCCAGTACTTC.